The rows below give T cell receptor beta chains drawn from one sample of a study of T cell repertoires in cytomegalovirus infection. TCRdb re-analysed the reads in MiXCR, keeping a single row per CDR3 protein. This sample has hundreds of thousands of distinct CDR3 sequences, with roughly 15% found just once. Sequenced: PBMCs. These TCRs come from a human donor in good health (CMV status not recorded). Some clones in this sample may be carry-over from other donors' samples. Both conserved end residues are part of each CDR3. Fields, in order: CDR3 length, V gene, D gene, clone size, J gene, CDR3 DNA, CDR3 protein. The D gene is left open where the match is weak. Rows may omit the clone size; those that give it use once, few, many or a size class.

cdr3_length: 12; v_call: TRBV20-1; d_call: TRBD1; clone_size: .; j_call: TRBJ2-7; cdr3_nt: TGCAGTGCTCGGACAGGTTCCTACGAGCAGTACTTC; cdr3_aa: CSARTGSYEQYF
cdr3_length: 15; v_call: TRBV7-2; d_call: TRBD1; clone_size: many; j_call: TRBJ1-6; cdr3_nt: TGTGCCAGCAGCTCCCAAACAGGGGGTGGTTCACCCCTCCACTTT; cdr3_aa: CASSSQTGGGSPLHF
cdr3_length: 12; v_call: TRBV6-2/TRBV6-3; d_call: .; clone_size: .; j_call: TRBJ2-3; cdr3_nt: TGTGCCAGCAGTTACAAAGCGGATACGCAGTATTTT; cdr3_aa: CASSYKADTQYF
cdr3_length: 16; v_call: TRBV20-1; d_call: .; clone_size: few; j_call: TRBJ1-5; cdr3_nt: TGCAGTGCTAGAGATCAAAACGGAGTGGGGAATCAGCCCCAGCATTTT; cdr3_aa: CSARDQNGVGNQPQHF
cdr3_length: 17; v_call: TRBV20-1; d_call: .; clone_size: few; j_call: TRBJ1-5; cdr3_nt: TGCAGTGCTAGGAAAGAGACAGGAACTGCCTACAATCAGCCCCAGCATTTT; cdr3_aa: CSARKETGTAYNQPQHF
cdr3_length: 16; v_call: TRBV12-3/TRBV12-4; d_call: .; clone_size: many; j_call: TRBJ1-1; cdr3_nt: TGTGCCAGCAGCCGGGGACGAAATAGCATGAACACTGAAGCTTTCTTT; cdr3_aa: CASSRGRNSMNTEAFF
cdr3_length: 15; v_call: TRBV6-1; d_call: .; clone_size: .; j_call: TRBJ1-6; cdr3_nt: TGTGCCAGCAGCCTCGGGGCAGACTATAATTCACCCCTCCACTTT; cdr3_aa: CASSLGADYNSPLHF
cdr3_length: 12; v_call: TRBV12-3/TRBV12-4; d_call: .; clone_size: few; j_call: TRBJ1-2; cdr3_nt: TGTGCCAGCAGTGCAGGGGCCTATGGCTACACCTTC; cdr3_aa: CASSAGAYGYTF
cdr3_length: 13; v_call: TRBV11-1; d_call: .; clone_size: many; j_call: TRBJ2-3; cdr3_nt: TGTGCCAGCAGCTTCGAGCCCGGAGATACGCAGTATTTT; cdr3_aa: CASSFEPGDTQYF
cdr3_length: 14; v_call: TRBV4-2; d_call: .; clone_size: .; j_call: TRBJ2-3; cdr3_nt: TGTGCCAGCAGCCAAGAATCCAGCAGGGATACGCAGTATTTT; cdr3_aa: CASSQESSRDTQYF
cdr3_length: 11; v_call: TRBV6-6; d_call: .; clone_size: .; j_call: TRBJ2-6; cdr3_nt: TGTGCCACCTCTGGGGCCAACGTCCTGACTTTC; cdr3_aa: CATSGANVLTF
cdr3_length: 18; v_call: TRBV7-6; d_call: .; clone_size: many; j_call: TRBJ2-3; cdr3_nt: TGTGCCAGCAGCTCACCCCGGTCGGAGCTAGGGATCACAGATACGCAGTATTTT; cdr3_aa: CASSSPRSELGITDTQYF
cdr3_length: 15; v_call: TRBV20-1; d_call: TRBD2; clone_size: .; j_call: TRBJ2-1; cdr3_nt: TGCAGTGCTATAAATAGCGGGGGGCCTTATAATGAGCAGTTCTTC; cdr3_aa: CSAINSGGPYNEQFF
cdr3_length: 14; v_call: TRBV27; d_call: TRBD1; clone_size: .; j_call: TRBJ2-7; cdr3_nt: TGTGCCAGCAGTACCCCGGGACAGGGCTACGAGCAGTACTTC; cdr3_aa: CASSTPGQGYEQYF
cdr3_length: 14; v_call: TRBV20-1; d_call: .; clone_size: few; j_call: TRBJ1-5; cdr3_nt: TGCAGTGCCCGAAGATCAGGTAGCAATCAGCCCCAGCATTTT; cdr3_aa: CSARRSGSNQPQHF
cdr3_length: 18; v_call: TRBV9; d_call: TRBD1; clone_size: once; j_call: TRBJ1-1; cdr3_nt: TGTGCCAGCAGCGTAGATGGAATGTGGACAGGACCGAACACTGAAGCTTTCTTT; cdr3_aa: CASSVDGMWTGPNTEAFF
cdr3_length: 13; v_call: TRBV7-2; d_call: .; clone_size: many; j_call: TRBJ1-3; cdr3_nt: TGTGCCAGCAGCTTAGGGAATCGAAACACCATATATTTT; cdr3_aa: CASSLGNRNTIYF
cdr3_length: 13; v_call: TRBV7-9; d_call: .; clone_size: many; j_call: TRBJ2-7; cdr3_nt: TGTGCCAGCAGCTTAGTTCCATACCACGAGCAGTACTTC; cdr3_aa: CASSLVPYHEQYF
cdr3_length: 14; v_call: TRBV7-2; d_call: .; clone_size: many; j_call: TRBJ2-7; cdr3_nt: TGTGCCAGCAGCTTAGTCGGCCCCCTCTACGAGCAGTACTTC; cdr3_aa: CASSLVGPLYEQYF
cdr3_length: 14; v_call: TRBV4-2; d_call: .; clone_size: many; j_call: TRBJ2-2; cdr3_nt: TGTGCCAGCAGCCAAGGGCAGGGGCCCGGGGAGCTGTTTTTT; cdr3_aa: CASSQGQGPGELFF
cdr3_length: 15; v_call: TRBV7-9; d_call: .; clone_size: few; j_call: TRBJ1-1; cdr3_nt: TGTGCCAGCAGCCCCCCCGGGGGGCGCGGAACTGAAGCTTTCTTT; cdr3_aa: CASSPPGGRGTEAFF
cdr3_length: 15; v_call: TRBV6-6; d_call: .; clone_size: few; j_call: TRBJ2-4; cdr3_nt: TGTGCCAGCAGTTACTCCCCGGAGGGGAAAAACATTCAGTACTTC; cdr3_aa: CASSYSPEGKNIQYF
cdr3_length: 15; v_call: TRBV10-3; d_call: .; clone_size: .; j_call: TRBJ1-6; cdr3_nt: TGTGCCATCAGTGGGGCAGGCGACTATAATTCACCCCTCCACTTT; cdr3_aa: CAISGAGDYNSPLHF
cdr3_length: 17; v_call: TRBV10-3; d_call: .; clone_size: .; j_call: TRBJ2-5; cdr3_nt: TGTGCCATCAGTGAGGGGGCAACCGGGACAAACCAAGAGACCCAGTACTTC; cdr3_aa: CAISEGATGTNQETQYF
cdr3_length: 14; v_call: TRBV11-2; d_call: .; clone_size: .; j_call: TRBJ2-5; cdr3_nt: TGTGCCAGCAGCGCGGTTGACAGGTTAGAGACCCAGTACTTC; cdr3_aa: CASSAVDRLETQYF
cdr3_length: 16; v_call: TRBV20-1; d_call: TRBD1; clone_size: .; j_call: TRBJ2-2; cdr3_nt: TGCAGTGCTAGAATTTCCCGCAGGGGGAGTACCGGGGAGCTGTTTTTT; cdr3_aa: CSARISRRGSTGELFF
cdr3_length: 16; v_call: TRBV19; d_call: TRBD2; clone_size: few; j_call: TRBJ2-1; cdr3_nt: TGTGCCAGTAGTATTTACGCGGGAGAAAGGGACAATGAGCAGTTCTTC; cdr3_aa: CASSIYAGERDNEQFF
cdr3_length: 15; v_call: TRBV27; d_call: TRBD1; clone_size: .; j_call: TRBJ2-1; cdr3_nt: TGTGCCAGCAGTTCCGAGGGGGCGCAGGGCAATGAGCAGTTCTTC; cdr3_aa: CASSSEGAQGNEQFF
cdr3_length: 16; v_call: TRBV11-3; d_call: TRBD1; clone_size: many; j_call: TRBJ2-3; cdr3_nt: TGTGCCAGCAGCCAGACGGGGACAGCGGAGCATTATACGCAGTATTTT; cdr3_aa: CASSQTGTAEHYTQYF
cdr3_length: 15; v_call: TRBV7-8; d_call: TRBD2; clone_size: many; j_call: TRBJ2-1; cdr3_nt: TGTGCCAGCAGCCCGGTTGGGCGGGGGGGCAATGAGCAGTTCTTC; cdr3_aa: CASSPVGRGGNEQFF
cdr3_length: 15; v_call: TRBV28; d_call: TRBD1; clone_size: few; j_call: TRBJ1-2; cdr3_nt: TGTGCCAGCAGTTTATTAGGGGGCGCTAACTATGGCTACACCTTC; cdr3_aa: CASSLLGGANYGYTF
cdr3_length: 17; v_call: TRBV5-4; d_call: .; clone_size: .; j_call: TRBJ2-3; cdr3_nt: TGTGCCAGCAGCTTGAGTGGGACCCGGCCTAGCACAGATACGCAGTATTTT; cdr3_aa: CASSLSGTRPSTDTQYF